One sample yielded the 15 T cell receptor beta chains listed below, sequenced in a study of T cell responses to AZD1222 COVID-19 vaccine. Generated by immunoSEQ multiplex PCR, the TCRdb table keeps only in-frame clones and is missing some. This sample has around 100,000 clones; roughly 90% occur once, and the top ten carry about 2%. The sample was peripheral blood, taken on day 0 of AZD1222 vaccination. The source is an adult in good health.

The CDR3 is CASSPPGLANYNEQFF. As DNA, the CDR3 is TGTGCCAGCAGCCCGCCGGGACTAGCGAATTACAATGAGCAGTTCTTC. The chain is built from TRBV3-1 (or the pseudogene TRBV3-2) and TRBJ2-1, with 10 bases identical to TRBD2. CDR1 and CDR2 (germline): LGHDT, YNNKEL (reference sequence). The V and J ends lost 4 bases and 4 bases, in that order; junction bases with no gene match: 7. This CDR3 contains 16 residues.

The chain is built from TRBV7-2 and TRBJ2-5; D is undetermined. Trimming left V 7 bases short and J 4 bases short, with 19 bases between. The CDR3 has 15 residues. The germline V gene encodes CDR1 SGHTA and CDR2 FQGNSA. CDR3 protein: CASTLTLSGRETQYF. CDR3 nucleotides: TGTGCCAGCACCCTTACTCTTTCAGGCAGAGAGACCCAGTACTTC. The complete variable domain, with remaining parts taken from reference TRBV7-2 and TRBJ2-5, reads GAGVSQSPSNKVTEKGKDVELRCDPISGHTALYWYRQSLGQGLEFLIYFQGNSAPDKSGLPSDRFSAERTGGSVSTLTIQRTQQEDSAVYLCASTLTLSGRETQYFGPGTRLLVL.

The rearrangement joins TRBV7-3 to TRBJ1-1; the D gene is possibly TRBD1 (6 bases). Trimming left V 6 bases short and J 5 bases short, with 13 bases between. The CDR3 runs to 13 residues. Germline V gene data show CDR1 as SGHTA and CDR2 as FQGTGA. For the CDR3, the DNA is TGTGCCAGCAGTGAAGGGGGTTATACTGAAGCTTTCTTT. This gives the protein CASSEGGYTEAFF. Drawing the rest from reference TRBV7-3 and TRBJ1-1, the complete variable domain is GAGVSQTPSNKVTEKGKYVELRCDPISGHTALYWYRQSLGQGPEFLIYFQGTGAADDSGLPNDRFFAVRPEGSVSTLKIQRTERGDSAVYLCASSEGGYTEAFFGQGTRLTVV.

The DNA of the CDR3 is TGTGCCAGCAGTCCACGTACAGGGGGCGCGGAGACCCAGTACTTC. This encodes CASSPRTGGAETQYF. V usage is TRBV7-2 and J usage is TRBJ2-5, with 9 bases that match TRBD1. Germline V gene data show CDR1 as SGHTA and CDR2 as FQGNSA. J was trimmed by 5 bases and V by 6 bases; bases with no gene match: 10. CDR3 length equals 15 residues.

The table lists this clone with a few counts. The gene calls are TRBV18 and TRBJ1-1; D is unresolved. The germline V gene has CDR1 KGHSH and CDR2 LQKENI. The CDR3 runs 15 residues. V lost 1 base and J lost 2, with 11 bases in between. The CDR3 loop is CASSPRGPFNTEAFF. The CDR3 DNA reads as TGTGCCAGCTCACCACGGGGTCCCTTTAACACTGAAGCTTTCTTT.

This clone came up a few times. The CDR3 reads CASRWTGFYNEQFF. Written as DNA, the CDR3 is TGTGCCAGCAGATGGACAGGATTCTACAATGAGCAGTTCTTC. The rearrangement joins TRBV27 to TRBJ2-1, with 7 positions matching TRBD1. CDR3 length equals 14 residues. Germline CDR1 is MNHEY and CDR2 is SMNVEV (reference sequence). Trimming at V came to 6 bases and at J to 3 bases, leaving 5 bases not matched to a gene.

V and J are TRBV29-1 and TRBJ2-7, with D maybe TRBD1 (6 bases). CDR3 length: 14 amino acids. Germline CDR1 is SQVTM and CDR2 is ANQGSEA. V gave up 6 bases and J gave up 0 bases, with 15 bases separating them. The CDR3 DNA reads as TGCAGCGTCGCAGGGGCGGCCCGCTCCTACGAGCAGTACTTC. Translation: CSVAGAARSYEQYF.

The chain combines TRBV5-1 with TRBJ1-1; 8 bases map to TRBD1. Trimming cost V 4 bases and J 1 base; bases outside gene matches: 3. CDR3 length: 14 amino acids. Germline values: CDR1 SGHRS, CDR2 YFSETQ. The CDR3 spells CASSLGTGNTEAFF. The CDR3 region has the DNA TGCGCCAGCAGCCTAGGGACAGGGAACACTGAAGCTTTCTTT.

This clone was seen once. This chain links TRBV6-2 or TRBV6-3 with TRBJ2-7, with TRBD2 identical over 13 bases. Trimming removed 5 bases from V and 3 bases from J; junction bases left unmatched: 4. Germline lookup yields CDR1 MNHEY and CDR2 SVGEGT. The CDR3 is 15 residues long. CDR3 DNA sequence: TGTGCCAGCAGTCCCGGACTAGCGGGAGACTACGAGCAGTACTTC. It encodes CASSPGLAGDYEQYF.

The chain links TRBV7-2 to TRBJ2-3; 10 nucleotides match TRBD1. This CDR3 comprises 15 residues. Germline CDR1 and CDR2: SGHTA and FQGNSA. V shed 2 bases, J shed 5 bases, and the junction held 4 bases outside the gene matches. The CDR3 is CASSLFGQGVDTQYF. Written as DNA, the CDR3 is TGTGCCAGCAGCTTATTCGGACAGGGGGTAGATACGCAGTATTTT.

The chain combines TRBV7-2 with TRBJ2-1, with 8 bases fitting TRBD2. The germline CDR1 and CDR2 sequences are SGHTA and FQGNSA. V dropped 5 bases and J dropped 3; count of bases not matched to a gene: 12. There are 17 residues in the CDR3. The CDR3 DNA follows: TGTGCCAGCAGCATCTCCGGGACTAGTGTCGGCTACAATGAGCAGTTCTTC. It is translated as CASSISGTSVGYNEQFF.

This clone appeared once. This chain joins TRBV28 and TRBJ1-6; D may be TRBD1 (6 bases). Trimming took off 4 bases at V and 9 bases at J, with 13 bases between the two ends. This CDR3 is 14 amino acids long. CDR1 and CDR2 (germline): MDHEN, SYDVKM. The CDR3: CASSSTGSSSPLHF. CDR3 bases: TGTGCCAGCAGTTCAACAGGGTCGTCTTCACCCCTCCACTTT. The whole variable domain, filled in from reference TRBV28 and TRBJ1-6, reads DVKVTQSSRYLVKRTGEKVFLECVQDMDHENMFWYRQDPGLGLRLIYFSYDVKMKEKGDIPEGYSVSREKKERFSLILESASTNQTSMYLCASSSTGSSSPLHFGNGTRLTVT.

The chain carries TRBV29-1 and TRBJ2-7, with D perhaps matching TRBD1 (5 bases). Trimming left V 6 bases short and J 3 bases short, with 21 bases between. There are 15 residues in the CDR3. The germline V gene encodes CDR1 SQVTM and CDR2 ANQGSEA. The CDR3 region is CSVSWGPRGDYEQYF. In nucleotides, the CDR3 is TGCAGCGTGTCGTGGGGCCCGAGAGGAGACTACGAGCAGTACTTC.

This sequence joins TRBV5-8 and TRBJ2-5; D perhaps matches TRBD2 (6 bases). The CDR3 runs to 15 residues. Germline V CDR1 and CDR2: SGHTS, YDEGEE. V lost 0 bases and J lost 4, with 13 bases in between. The CDR3: CASSLAGGRAETQYF. DNA of the CDR3: TGTGCCAGCAGCTTGGCCGGGGGTCGGGCAGAGACCCAGTACTTC.

In DNA form, the CDR3 reads TGTGCCAGCTCACTTCGTCAGGGTCCCGAAGCTTTCTTT. This codes for CASSLRQGPEAFF. V is TRBV18 and J is TRBJ1-1; D possibly corresponds to TRBD1 (5 bases). Per the germline V gene, CDR1 is KGHSH and CDR2 is LQKENI. The CDR3 length is 13 residues. V was pared by 4 bases and J by 8 bases, with 14 bases between. Looking up the rest from reference TRBV18 and TRBJ1-1 gives the full variable domain: NAGVMQNPRHLVRRRGQEARLRCSPMKGHSHVYWYRQLPEEGLKFMVYLQKENIIDESGMPKERFSAEFPKEGPSILRIQQVVRGDSAAYFCASSLRQGPEAFFGQGTRLTVV.